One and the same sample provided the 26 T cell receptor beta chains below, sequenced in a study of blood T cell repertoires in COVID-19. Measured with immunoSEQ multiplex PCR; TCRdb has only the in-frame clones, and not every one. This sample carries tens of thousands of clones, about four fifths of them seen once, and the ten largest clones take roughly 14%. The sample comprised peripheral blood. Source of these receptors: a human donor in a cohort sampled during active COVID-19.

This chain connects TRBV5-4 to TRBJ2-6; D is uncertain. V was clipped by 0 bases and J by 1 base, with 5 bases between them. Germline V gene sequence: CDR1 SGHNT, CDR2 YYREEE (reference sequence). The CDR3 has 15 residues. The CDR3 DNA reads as TGTGCCAGCAGCTTGGTCGGGTCTGGGGCCAACGTCCTGACTTTC. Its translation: CASSLVGSGANVLTF.

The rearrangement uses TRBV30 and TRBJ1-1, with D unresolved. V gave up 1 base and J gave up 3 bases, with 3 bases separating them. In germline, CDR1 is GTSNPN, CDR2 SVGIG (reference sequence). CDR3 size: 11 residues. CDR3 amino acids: CAWSADTEAFF. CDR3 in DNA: TGTGCCTGGAGTGCTGACACTGAAGCTTTCTTT.

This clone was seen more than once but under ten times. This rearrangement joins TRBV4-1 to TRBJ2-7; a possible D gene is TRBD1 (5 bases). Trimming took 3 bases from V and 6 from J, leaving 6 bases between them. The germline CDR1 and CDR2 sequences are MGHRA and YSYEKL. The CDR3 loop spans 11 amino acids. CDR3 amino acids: CASSHGAEQYF. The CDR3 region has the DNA TGCGCCAGCAGCCATGGGGCCGAGCAGTACTTC.

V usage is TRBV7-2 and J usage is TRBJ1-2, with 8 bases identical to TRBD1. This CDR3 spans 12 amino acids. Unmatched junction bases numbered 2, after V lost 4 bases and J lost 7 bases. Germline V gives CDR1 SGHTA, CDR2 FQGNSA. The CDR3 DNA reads TGTGCCAGCAGCTCCGACAGGGGTGGCTACACCTTC. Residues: CASSSDRGGYTF.

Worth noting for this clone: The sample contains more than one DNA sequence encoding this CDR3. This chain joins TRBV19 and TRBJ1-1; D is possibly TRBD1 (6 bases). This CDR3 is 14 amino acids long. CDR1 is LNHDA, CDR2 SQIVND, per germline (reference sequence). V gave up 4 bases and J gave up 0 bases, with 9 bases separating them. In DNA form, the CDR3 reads TGTGCCAGTAGTACGCAGGGGATGAACACTGAAGCTTTCTTT. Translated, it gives CASSTQGMNTEAFF.

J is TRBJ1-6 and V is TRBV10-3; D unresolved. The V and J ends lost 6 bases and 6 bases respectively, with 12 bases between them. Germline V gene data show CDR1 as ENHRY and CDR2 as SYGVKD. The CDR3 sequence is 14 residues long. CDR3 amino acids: CAIRMSSLNSPLHF. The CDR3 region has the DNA TGTGCCATCAGAATGTCGTCACTTAATTCACCCCTCCACTTT.

The CDR3 DNA follows: TGTGCCAGCAGCCCCGGACAGGGTGTTCCAGAGACCCAGTACTTC. Protein sequence: CASSPGQGVPETQYF. This sequence joins TRBV9 and TRBJ2-5, with 8 bases lining up with TRBD1. Germline trimming cut 4 bases from V and 4 bases from J; bases unmatched to any gene: 9. The CDR3 has 15 residues. Per the germline V gene, CDR1 is SGDLS and CDR2 is YYNGEE.

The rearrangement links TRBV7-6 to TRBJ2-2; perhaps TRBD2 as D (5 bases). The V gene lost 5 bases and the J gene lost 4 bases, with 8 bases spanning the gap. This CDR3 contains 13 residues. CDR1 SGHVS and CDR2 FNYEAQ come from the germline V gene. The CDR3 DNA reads TGTGCCAGCAGCCGGACTGTCACCGGGGAGCTGTTTTTT. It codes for CASSRTVTGELFF.

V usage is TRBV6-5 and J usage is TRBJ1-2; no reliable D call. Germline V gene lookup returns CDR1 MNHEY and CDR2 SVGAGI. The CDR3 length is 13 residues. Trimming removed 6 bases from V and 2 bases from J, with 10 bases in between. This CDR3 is CASRTQINYGYTF. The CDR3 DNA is TGTGCCAGCAGAACACAGATAAACTATGGCTACACCTTC.

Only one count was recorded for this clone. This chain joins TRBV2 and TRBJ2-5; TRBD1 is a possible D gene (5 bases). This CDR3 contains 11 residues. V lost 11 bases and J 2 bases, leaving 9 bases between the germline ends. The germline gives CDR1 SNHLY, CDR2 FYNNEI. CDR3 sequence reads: CAGATQETQYF. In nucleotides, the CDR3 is TGTGCCGGGGCTACGCAAGAGACCCAGTACTTC.

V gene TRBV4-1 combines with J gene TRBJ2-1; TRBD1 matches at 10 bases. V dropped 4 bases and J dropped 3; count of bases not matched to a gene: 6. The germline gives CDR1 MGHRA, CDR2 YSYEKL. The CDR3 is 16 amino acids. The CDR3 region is CASSPLGTGVYNEQFF. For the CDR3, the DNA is TGCGCCAGCAGCCCCCTTGGGACAGGGGTCTACAATGAGCAGTTCTTC.

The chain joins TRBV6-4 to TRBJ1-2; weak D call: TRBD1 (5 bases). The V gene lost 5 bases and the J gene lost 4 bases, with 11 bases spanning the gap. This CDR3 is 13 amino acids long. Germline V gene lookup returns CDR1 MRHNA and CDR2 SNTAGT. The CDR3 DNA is TGTGCCAGCAGTCCAAGTAGGGGCTATGGCTACACCTTC. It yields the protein CASSPSRGYGYTF.

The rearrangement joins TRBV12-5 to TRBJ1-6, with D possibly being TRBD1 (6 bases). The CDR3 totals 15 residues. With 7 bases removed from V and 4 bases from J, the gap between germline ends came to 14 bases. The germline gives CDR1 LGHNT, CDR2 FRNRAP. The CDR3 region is CASDHGTSYNSPLHF. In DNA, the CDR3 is TGTGCTAGTGACCACGGGACATCTTATAATTCACCCCTCCACTTT.

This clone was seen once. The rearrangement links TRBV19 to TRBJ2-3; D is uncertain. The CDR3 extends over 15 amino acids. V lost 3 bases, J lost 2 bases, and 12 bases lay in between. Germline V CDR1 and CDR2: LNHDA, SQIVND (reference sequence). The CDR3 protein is CASSMVAGHTDTQYF. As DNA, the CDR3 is TGTGCCAGTAGTATGGTGGCAGGCCACACAGATACGCAGTATTTT.

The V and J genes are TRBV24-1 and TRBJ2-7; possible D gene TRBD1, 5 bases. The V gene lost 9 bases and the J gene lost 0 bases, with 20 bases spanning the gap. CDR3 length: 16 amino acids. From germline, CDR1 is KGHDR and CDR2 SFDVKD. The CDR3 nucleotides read TGTGCCACCTCAGCGCTTAGACAGTTACTCTCCTACGAGCAGTACTTC. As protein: CATSALRQLLSYEQYF.

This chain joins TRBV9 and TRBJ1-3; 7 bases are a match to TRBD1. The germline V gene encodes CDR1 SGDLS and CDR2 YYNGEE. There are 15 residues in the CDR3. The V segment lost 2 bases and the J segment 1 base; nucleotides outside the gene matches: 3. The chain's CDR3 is CASSVSQGSGNTIYF. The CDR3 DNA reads TGTGCCAGCAGCGTTTCACAGGGGTCTGGAAACACCATATATTTT.

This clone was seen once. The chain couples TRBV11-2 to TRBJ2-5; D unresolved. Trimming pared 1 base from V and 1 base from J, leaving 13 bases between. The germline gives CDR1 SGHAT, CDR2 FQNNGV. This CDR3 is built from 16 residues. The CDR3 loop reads CASSLGSGPTQETQYF. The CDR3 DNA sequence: TGTGCCAGCAGCTTAGGGTCCGGTCCTACCCAAGAGACCCAGTACTTC.

DNA of the CDR3: TGTGCCAGCAGCCTGCTAAAGGGGTTCAGGGGCAATCAGCCCCAGCATTTT. As protein: CASSLLKGFRGNQPQHF. The chain recombines TRBV7-8 with TRBJ1-5; TRBD1 might be the D (5 bases). This CDR3 has 17 amino acids. Trimming cost V 5 bases and J 2 bases, with 19 bases left between them. In germline, CDR1 is SGHVS, CDR2 FQNEAQ.

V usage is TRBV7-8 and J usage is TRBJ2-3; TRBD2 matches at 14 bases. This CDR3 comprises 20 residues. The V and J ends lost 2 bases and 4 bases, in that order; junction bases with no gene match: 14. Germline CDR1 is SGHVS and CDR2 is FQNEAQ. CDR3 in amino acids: CASSLRYYPTSGGAADTQYF. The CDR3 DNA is TGTGCCAGCAGCTTAAGGTATTATCCGACTAGCGGGGGGGCCGCAGATACGCAGTATTTT.

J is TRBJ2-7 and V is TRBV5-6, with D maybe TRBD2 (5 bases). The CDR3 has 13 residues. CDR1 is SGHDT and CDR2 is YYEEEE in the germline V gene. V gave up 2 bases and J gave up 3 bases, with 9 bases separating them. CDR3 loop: CASSFGDLYEQYF. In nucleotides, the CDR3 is TGTGCCAGCAGCTTCGGGGATCTCTACGAGCAGTACTTC. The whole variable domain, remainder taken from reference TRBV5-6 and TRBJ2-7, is DAGVTQSPTHLIKTRGQQVTLRCSPKSGHDTVSWYQQALGQGPQFIFQYYEEEERQRGNFPDRFSGHQFPNYSSELNVNALLLGDSALYLCASSFGDLYEQYFGPGTRLTVT.

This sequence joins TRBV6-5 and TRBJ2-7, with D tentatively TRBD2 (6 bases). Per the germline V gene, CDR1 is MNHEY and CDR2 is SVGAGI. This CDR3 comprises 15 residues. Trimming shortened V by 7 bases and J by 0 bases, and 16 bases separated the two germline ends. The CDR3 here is CASNLPGTFSYEQYF. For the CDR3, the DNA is TGTGCCAGCAATCTACCCGGGACTTTCTCCTACGAGCAGTACTTC.

CDR3 bases: TGTGCCAGCAGCCCAGACACAGGCAACTACGAGCAGTACTTC. Amino acids: CASSPDTGNYEQYF. V usage is TRBV28 and J usage is TRBJ2-7; possibly TRBD1 for D (5 bases). Germline V lookup: CDR1 MDHEN, CDR2 SYDVKM. The length of the CDR3 is 14 residues. Trimming stripped 6 bases from V and 3 bases from J, with 15 bases between.

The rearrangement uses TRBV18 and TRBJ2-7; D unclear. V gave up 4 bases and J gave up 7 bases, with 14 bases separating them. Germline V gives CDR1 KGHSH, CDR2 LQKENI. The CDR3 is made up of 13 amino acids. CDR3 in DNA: TGTGCCAGCTCACTGCACAAATACAAGGAGCAGTACTTC. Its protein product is CASSLHKYKEQYF.

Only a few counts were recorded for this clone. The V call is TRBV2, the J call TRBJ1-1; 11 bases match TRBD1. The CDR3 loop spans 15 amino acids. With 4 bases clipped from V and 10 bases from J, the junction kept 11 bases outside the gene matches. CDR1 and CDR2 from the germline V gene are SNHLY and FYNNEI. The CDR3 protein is CASSAHGQGAPLAFF. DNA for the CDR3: TGTGCCAGCAGTGCCCACGGACAGGGGGCTCCATTAGCTTTCTTT.

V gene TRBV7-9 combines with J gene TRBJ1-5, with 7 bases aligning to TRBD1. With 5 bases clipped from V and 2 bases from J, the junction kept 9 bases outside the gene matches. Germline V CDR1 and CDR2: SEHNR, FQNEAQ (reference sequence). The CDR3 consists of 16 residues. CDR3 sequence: CASSARDTGGNQPQHF. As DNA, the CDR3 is TGTGCCAGCAGCGCTCGGGACACAGGGGGCAATCAGCCCCAGCATTTT.

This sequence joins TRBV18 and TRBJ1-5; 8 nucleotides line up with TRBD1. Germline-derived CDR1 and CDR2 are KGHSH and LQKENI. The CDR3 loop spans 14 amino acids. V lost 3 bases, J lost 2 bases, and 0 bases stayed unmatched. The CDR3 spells CASSPGQGNQPQHF. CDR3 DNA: TGTGCCAGCTCACCGGGACAGGGCAATCAGCCCCAGCATTTT. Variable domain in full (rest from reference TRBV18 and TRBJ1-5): NAGVMQNPRHLVRRRGQEARLRCSPMKGHSHVYWYRQLPEEGLKFMVYLQKENIIDESGMPKERFSAEFPKEGPSILRIQQVVRGDSAAYFCASSPGQGNQPQHFGDGTRLSIL.